These T cell receptor beta chains were read from a single sample in a study of shared clonotypes between healthy human individuals. Profiled with immunoSEQ multiplex PCR; TCRdb holds only in-frame clones, not every one. The table lists about 2.4 million clones, approximately 94% of them singletons. The sample comprised naive CD4+ T cells from PBMCs. The receptors derive from a man aged 18 to 29 in good health. Some clones in this sample may be carry-over from other donors' samples. Each CDR3 is given with its conserved first and last residue. A D gene is named only where the DNA matches it firmly. Where a row states a size, it is once, few, many or the class of an expanded clone; other rows omit it.

TRBJ1-4	NA	NA	TRBV15	CATSRDLRRTANEKLFF	TGTGCCACCAGCAGAGATCTCCGTAGGACAGCTAATGAAAAACTGTTTTTT
TRBJ1-2	NA	few	TRBV28	CASSISGEAGYTF	TGTGCCAGCTCCATATCTGGGGAAGCTGGCTACACCTTC
TRBJ1-1	NA	NA	TRBV19	CASSQGPAAGTNTEAFF	TGTGCCAGTAGCCAAGGGCCTGCCGCTGGGACGAACACTGAAGCTTTCTTT
TRBJ2-1	NA	NA	TRBV7-7	CASSPSDGGEQFF	TGTGCCAGCAGCCCCTCGGACGGCGGTGAGCAGTTCTTC
TRBJ2-3	NA	NA	TRBV5-1	CASSLFGGTDTQYF	TGCGCCAGCAGCTTGTTTGGGGGCACAGATACGCAGTATTTT
TRBJ1-5	TRBD1	NA	TRBV5-1	CASSLGDRGSQQPQHF	TGCGCCAGCAGCTTGGGGGACAGGGGGTCTCAGCAGCCCCAGCATTTT
TRBJ1-5	NA	NA	TRBV9	CASSAGDQPQHF	TGTGCCAGCAGCGCAGGGGATCAGCCCCAGCATTTT
TRBJ1-2	TRBD1	few	TRBV2	CASSEEGANYGYTF	TGTGCCAGCAGTGAAGAGGGGGCCAACTATGGCTACACCTTC
TRBJ2-1	TRBD2	NA	TRBV28	CASSLVAGNEQFF	TGTGCCAGCAGTCTGGTAGCGGGCAATGAGCAGTTCTTC
TRBJ2-2	NA	NA	TRBV4-1	CASSQVLAGMNAGELFF	TGCGCCAGCAGCCAAGTTCTCGCGGGGATGAACGCCGGGGAGCTGTTTTTT
TRBJ1-1	TRBD1	NA	TRBV7-9	CASRRTGGALTEAFF	TGTGCCAGCAGGAGGACAGGGGGGGCTTTAACTGAAGCTTTCTTT
TRBJ1-5	NA	once	TRBV15	CATSGPVGAINQPQHF	TGTGCCACCAGCGGCCCGGTGGGGGCTATAAATCAGCCCCAGCATTTT
TRBJ2-1	NA	NA	TRBV7-3	CASSLGPPSSYNEQFF	TGTGCCAGCAGCTTAGGGCCTCCTAGCTCCTACAATGAGCAGTTCTTC
TRBJ2-5	NA	NA	TRBV5-1	CASSLYSGDETQYF	TGCGCCAGCAGCTTGTATTCAGGGGACGAGACCCAGTACTTC
TRBJ2-4	TRBD1	once	TRBV14	CASSQTGLAKNIQYF	TGTGCCAGCAGCCAGACAGGGTTAGCCAAAAACATTCAGTACTTC
TRBJ1-2	TRBD1	NA	TRBV5-1	CASSIRQGNDGYTF	TGCGCCAGCAGCATACGACAGGGTAACGATGGCTACACCTTC
TRBJ2-5	NA	few	TRBV19	CATADRQETQYF	TGTGCCACCGCGGACAGACAAGAGACCCAGTACTTC
TRBJ2-1	NA	NA	TRBV9	CASNKGGETYNEQFF	TGTGCCAGCAACAAAGGCGGGGAGACCTACAATGAGCAGTTCTTC
TRBJ1-5	TRBD1	NA	TRBV9	CASSVGQYYQPQHF	TGTGCCAGCAGCGTGGGACAGTACTATCAGCCCCAGCATTTT
TRBJ2-3	TRBD2	NA	TRBV6-4	CARGGVSTQYF	TGTGCCAGGGGGGGGGTTTCTACGCAGTATTTT
TRBJ2-7	NA	NA	TRBV19	CASSIDSPREQYF	TGTGCCAGTAGTATCGACAGCCCTCGGGAGCAGTACTTC
TRBJ2-1	TRBD1	NA	TRBV19	CASTTDRETHNEQFF	TGTGCCAGTACCACGGACAGGGAAACCCACAATGAGCAGTTCTTC
TRBJ1-5	TRBD1	NA	TRBV18	CASSQGTAEPQHF	TGTGCCAGCTCACAAGGGACAGCCGAGCCCCAGCATTTT
TRBJ1-2	NA	NA	TRBV28	CASRSTSFYTF	TGTGCCAGCAGGTCGACAAGCTTCTACACCTTC
TRBJ1-1	NA	once	TRBV6-5	CASRLWWEGGTEAFF	TGTGCCAGCCGCCTTTGGTGGGAGGGCGGCACTGAAGCTTTCTTT
TRBJ2-1	TRBD2	NA	TRBV11-1	CAVAGGPYNEQFF	TGTGCCGTAGCGGGAGGGCCCTACAATGAGCAGTTCTTC
TRBJ2-2	NA	NA	TRBV18	CASSPRLEPTGELFF	TGTGCCAGCTCACCTAGACTAGAGCCCACCGGGGAGCTGTTTTTT
TRBJ1-2	NA	NA	TRBV27	CASRAQARARYGYTF	TGTGCCAGCAGGGCTCAGGCGAGGGCGCGCTATGGCTACACCTTC
TRBJ2-7	TRBD2	NA	TRBV5-1	CASSLDIAGGHEQYF	TGCGCCAGCAGCTTGGATATAGCGGGAGGCCACGAGCAGTACTTC
TRBJ2-2	NA	once	TRBV6-1	CASPGSNTGELFF	TGTGCCAGCCCGGGGTCGAACACCGGGGAGCTGTTTTTT
TRBJ2-3	NA	NA	TRBV7-8	CASSLAPRTAGTDTQYF	TGTGCCAGCAGCTTAGCCCCCAGGACCGCGGGCACAGATACGCAGTATTTT
TRBJ2-5	NA	NA	TRBV19	CASSIGQVETQYF	TGTGCCAGTAGTATCGGGCAGGTTGAGACCCAGTACTTC
TRBJ2-1	NA	NA	TRBV6-4	CASSAVFGDNEQFF	TGTGCCAGCAGTGCCGTGTTTGGAGACAATGAGCAGTTCTTC
TRBJ2-3	NA	NA	TRBV6-1	CASSERQGRTDTQYF	TGTGCCAGCAGTGAGAGGCAGGGGCGTACAGATACGCAGTATTTT
TRBJ1-4	NA	NA	TRBV15	CATSRDDWVTGEKLFF	TGTGCCACCAGCAGAGATGATTGGGTTACGGGTGAAAAACTGTTTTTT